Listed below are T cell receptor beta chains from one sample, sequenced in a study of a mutant IDH1 vaccine in newly diagnosed glioma. Clones were read by immunoSEQ multiplex PCR, and TCRdb kept only the in-frame ones, dropping some. The sample yields tens of thousands of clones, about 81% seen once. These receptors' targets are unknown. The sequences come from PBMCs, collected from a glioma patient whose treatment included an IDH1 peptide vaccine. These receptor sequences come from a man between 40 and 49 years old with glioma. Some clones in this sample may be carry-over from other donors' samples. The CDR3 runs from the conserved cysteine through the conserved F or W. D genes are given only for firm matches.

TRBV4-1	11	NA	TRBJ2-7	CASGQNYEQYF
TRBV7-9	15	TRBD1	TRBJ1-2	CASSTRTGLGYGYTF
TRBV7-8	18	NA	TRBJ1-4	CASSFGRTSSATNEKLFF
TRBV19	15	TRBD1	TRBJ2-5	CASSIDGTVRETQYF
TRBV5-4	15	NA	TRBJ1-4	CASSLGWGADEKLFF
TRBV6-6	13	TRBD2	TRBJ2-5	CASRAGGSETQYF
TRBV14	14	NA	TRBJ2-2	CASSQGLYTGELFF
TRBV19	12	NA	TRBJ1-2	CASSGAGRGYTF
TRBV15	13	NA	TRBJ2-3	CATQHLSTDTQYF
TRBV6-5	13	NA	TRBJ1-1	CATGGARFTEAFF
TRBV5-1	16	NA	TRBJ1-5	CASSRDGSSRNQPQHF
TRBV27	12	NA	TRBJ2-6	CASKSGANVLTF
TRBV7-9	14	NA	TRBJ1-4	CASSLEQGNEKLFF
TRBV5-1	16	TRBD1	TRBJ1-2	CASSSKQGAVSHGYTF
TRBV6-5	15	NA	TRBJ1-2	CASSPGTHLGYGYTF
TRBV2	13	TRBD1	TRBJ2-3	CASGTGGRDTQYF
TRBV2	14	TRBD1	TRBJ1-2	CASRDRSTNYGYTF
TRBV10-3	11	NA	TRBJ1-1	CAIRASGEAFF
TRBV7-8	15	TRBD1	TRBJ1-4	CASSLGSGGGEKLFF
TRBV7-6	17	NA	TRBJ1-1	CASSSRTTSPWNTEAFF
TRBV2	12	NA	TRBJ2-1	CASSISSNEQFF
TRBV29-1	14	TRBD2	TRBJ2-2	CSGEASGGTGELFF
TRBV4-1	18	NA	TRBJ2-1	CASSQLPASGSSYNEQFF
TRBV4-3	13	TRBD1	TRBJ2-4	CASSQLDRQIQYF
TRBV5-6	15	NA	TRBJ2-3	CASSLRGVGTDTQYF
TRBV9	15	NA	TRBJ2-5	CASSVGGATKETQYF
TRBV10-3	15	TRBD2	TRBJ2-5	CAISESTSVQETQYF
TRBV2	15	NA	TRBJ2-7	CASNKQGGIIGEQYF
TRBV10-3	15	TRBD1	TRBJ1-2	CAISESGDRYYGYTF
TRBV5-6	14	TRBD1	TRBJ1-2	CASSIRGRGYGYTF
TRBV7-3	12	NA	TRBJ1-1	CASSRGNTEAFF
TRBV5-4	17	TRBD1	TRBJ1-1	CASSPDRGQALNTEAFF
TRBV30	13	NA	TRBJ1-6	CAWTNQGGSPLHF
TRBV5-6	17	NA	TRBJ1-4	CASSLEAGRGMGEKLFF
TRBV6-1	15	TRBD1	TRBJ2-2	CASSVGTGDTGELFF
TRBV7-9	13	NA	TRBJ1-1	CASSFAWNTEAFF
TRBV6-4	17	TRBD2	TRBJ2-3	CASSDSTSGGGTDTQYF
TRBV5-1	16	NA	TRBJ1-6	CASRQGSSSYNSPLHF
TRBV6-5	15	NA	TRBJ2-7	CASRPDFGGSYEQYF
TRBV28	15	NA	TRBJ2-5	CASSSRRGGVETQYF
TRBV25-1	14	TRBD1	TRBJ2-1	CASRPGQGGAEQFF
TRBV2	15	TRBD2	TRBJ2-2	CASRRLAGNTGELFF